The 3 T cell receptor beta chains below all came from one sample that was sequenced in a study of CXCR3 chemokines and chemotherapy response in bladder cancer. TCRdb ran MiXCR on the PCR reads and lists one entry per CDR3 protein. The sample includes fewer than 3,500 distinct CDR3 sequences, about 24% of them seen just once. Collection took place from a patient whose treatment included neoadjuvant chemotherapy. The receptors were sampled from a human donor with bladder cancer that did not respond to neoadjuvant chemotherapy.

Worth noting for this clonotype: This is likely an artifact of a read error, given a far larger clone one base away. The chain joins TRBV19 to TRBJ2-7; D may be TRBD1 or TRBD2 (6 bases each). Trimming took 9 bases from V and 3 from J, leaving 15 bases between them. Per germline, CDR1 LNHDA and CDR2 SQIVND (reference sequence). CDR3 length: 13 residues. The CDR3 region has the DNA TGTGCCAGCAGCCAACGGGGGCTCTACGAGCAGTACTTC. Encoded protein: CASSQRGLYEQYF.

In its sample, this clonotype ranks as medium-sized (0.01 to 0.1%). The chain recombines TRBV12-3 or TRBV12-4 with TRBJ1-2; D remains ambiguous. V gave up 2 bases and J gave up 6 bases, with 7 bases separating them. This CDR3 has 12 amino acids. The CDR3 DNA is TGTGCCAGCAGTTTAAGGACGGATGGCTACACCTTC. Protein product: CASSLRTDGYTF.

The genes are TRBV29-1 and TRBJ1-1, with a possible D match to TRBD1 (5 bases). V lost 3 bases and J lost 1, with 9 bases in between. CDR1 SQVTM and CDR2 ANQGSEA come from the germline V gene. The CDR3 has 13 residues. The CDR3 is CSVEGQGNTEAFF. In DNA, the CDR3 is TGCAGCGTTGAGGGCCAGGGGAACACTGAAGCTTTCTTT.